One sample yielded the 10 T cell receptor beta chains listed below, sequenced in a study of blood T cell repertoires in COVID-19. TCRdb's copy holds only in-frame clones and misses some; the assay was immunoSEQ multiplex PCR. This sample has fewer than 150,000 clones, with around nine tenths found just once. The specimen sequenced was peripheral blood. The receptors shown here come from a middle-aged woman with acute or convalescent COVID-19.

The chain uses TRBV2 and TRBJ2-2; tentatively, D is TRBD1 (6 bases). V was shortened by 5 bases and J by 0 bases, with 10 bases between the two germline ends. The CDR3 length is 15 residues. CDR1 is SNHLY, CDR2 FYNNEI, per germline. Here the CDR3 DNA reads TGTGCCAGCAGTTGGGGGCGGGCGAACACCGGGGAGCTGTTTTTT. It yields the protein CASSWGRANTGELFF.

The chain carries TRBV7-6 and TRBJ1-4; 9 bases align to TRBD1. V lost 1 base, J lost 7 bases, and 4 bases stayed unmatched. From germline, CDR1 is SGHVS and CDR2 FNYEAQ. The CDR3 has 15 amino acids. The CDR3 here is CASSLGGQGSEKLFF. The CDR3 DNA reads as TGTGCCAGCAGCTTAGGTGGACAGGGGAGTGAAAAACTGTTTTTT.

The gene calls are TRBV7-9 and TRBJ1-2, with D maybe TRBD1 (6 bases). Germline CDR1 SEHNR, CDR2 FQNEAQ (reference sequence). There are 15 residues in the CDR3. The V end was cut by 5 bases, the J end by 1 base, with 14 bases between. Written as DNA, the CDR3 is TGTGCCAGCAGCCCCCGGGACACCCTTAACTATGGCTACACCTTC. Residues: CASSPRDTLNYGYTF.

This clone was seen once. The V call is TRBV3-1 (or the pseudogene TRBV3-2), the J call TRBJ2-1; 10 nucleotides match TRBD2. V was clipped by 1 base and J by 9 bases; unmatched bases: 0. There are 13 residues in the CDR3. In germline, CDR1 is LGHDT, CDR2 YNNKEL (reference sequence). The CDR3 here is CASSQGTSGEQFF. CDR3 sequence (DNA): TGTGCCAGCAGCCAAGGGACTAGCGGTGAGCAGTTCTTC.

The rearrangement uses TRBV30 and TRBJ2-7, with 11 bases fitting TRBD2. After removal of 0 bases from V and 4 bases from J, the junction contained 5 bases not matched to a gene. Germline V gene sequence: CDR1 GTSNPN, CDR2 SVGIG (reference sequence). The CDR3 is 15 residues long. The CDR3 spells CAWSVGLAGGYEQYF. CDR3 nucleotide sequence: TGTGCCTGGAGTGTAGGTCTAGCGGGAGGATACGAGCAGTACTTC.

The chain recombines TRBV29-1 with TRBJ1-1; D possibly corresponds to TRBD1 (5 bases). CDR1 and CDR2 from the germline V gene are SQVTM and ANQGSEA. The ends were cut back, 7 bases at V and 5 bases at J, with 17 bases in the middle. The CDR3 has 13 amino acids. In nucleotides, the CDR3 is TGCAGCGCGAGCGGGGTGGGGGGTACTGAAGCTTTCTTT. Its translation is CSASGVGGTEAFF.

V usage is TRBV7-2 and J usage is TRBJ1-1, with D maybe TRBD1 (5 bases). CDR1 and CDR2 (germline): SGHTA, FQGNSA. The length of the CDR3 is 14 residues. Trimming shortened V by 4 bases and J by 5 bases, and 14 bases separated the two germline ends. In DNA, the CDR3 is TGTGCCAGCAGCTCGCAGGGAATCTGGACTGAAGCTTTCTTT. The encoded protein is CASSSQGIWTEAFF.

DNA for the CDR3: TGTGCCAGCAGTTTTGCTGCGGCCTCGGGTCAGCCCCAGCATTTT. Its translation: CASSFAAASGQPQHF. This chain uses TRBV27 with TRBJ1-5; D not certain. V gave up 3 bases and J gave up 6 bases, with 15 bases separating them. This CDR3 is 15 amino acids long. CDR1 is MNHEY and CDR2 is SMNVEV in the germline V gene (reference sequence).

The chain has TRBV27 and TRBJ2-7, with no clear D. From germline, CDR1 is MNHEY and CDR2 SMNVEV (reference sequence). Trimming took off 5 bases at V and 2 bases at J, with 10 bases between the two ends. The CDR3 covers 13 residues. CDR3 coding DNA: TGTGCCAGCAGTGCCTTAACGGCCTACGAGCAGTACTTC. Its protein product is CASSALTAYEQYF.

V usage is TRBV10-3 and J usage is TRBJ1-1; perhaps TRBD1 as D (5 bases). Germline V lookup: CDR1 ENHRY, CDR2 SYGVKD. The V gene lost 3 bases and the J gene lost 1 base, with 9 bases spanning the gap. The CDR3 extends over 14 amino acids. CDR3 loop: CAISDLGQNTEAFF. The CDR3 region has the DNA TGTGCCATCAGTGACCTTGGACAGAACACTGAAGCTTTCTTT.